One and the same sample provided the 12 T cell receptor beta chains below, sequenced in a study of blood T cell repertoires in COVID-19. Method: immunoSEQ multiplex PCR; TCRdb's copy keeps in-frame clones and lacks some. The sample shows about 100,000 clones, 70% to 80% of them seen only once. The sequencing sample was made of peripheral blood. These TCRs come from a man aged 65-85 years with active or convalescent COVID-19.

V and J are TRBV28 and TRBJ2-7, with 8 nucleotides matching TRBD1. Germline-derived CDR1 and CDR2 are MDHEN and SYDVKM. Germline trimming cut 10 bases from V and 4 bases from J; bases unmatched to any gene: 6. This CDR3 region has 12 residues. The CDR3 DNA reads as TGTGCCACCGGGACAGGCCCTTACGAGCAGTACTTC. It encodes CATGTGPYEQYF.

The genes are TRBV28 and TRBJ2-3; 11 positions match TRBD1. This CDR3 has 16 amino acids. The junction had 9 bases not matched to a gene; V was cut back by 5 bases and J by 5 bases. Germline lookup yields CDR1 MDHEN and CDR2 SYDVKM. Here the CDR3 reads CASSHTGQGARDTQYF. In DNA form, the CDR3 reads TGTGCCAGCAGTCACACCGGACAGGGGGCTAGAGATACGCAGTATTTT.

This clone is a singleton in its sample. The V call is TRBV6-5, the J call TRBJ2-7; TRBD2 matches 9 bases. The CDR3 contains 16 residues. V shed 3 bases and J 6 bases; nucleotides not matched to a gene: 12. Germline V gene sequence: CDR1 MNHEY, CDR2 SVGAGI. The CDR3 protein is CASSYSGSPYGSEQYF. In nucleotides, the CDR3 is TGTGCCAGCAGTTATAGCGGGAGTCCCTACGGATCCGAGCAGTACTTC.

The CDR3 is CASSPPPVRDGYTF. The CDR3 coding sequence is TGTGCCAGCAGTCCCCCCCCAGTTCGGGATGGCTACACCTTC. The chain recombines TRBV28 with TRBJ1-2; D is unresolved. The germline gives CDR1 MDHEN, CDR2 SYDVKM. CDR3 length equals 14 residues. Trimming removed 5 bases from V and 6 bases from J, with 16 bases in between.

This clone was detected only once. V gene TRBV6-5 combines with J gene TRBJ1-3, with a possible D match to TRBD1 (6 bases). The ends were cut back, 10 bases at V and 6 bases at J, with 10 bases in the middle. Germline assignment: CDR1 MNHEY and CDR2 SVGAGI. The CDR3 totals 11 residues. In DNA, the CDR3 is TGTGCCACTCAGGGGCCAAACACCATATATTTT. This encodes CATQGPNTIYF.

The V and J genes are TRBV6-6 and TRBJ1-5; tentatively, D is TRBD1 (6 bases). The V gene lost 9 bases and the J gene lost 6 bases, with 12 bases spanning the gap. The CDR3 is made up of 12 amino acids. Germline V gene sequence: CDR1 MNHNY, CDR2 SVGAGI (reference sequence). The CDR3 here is CASGGDTQPQHF. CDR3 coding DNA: TGTGCCAGTGGGGGGGACACTCAGCCCCAGCATTTT.

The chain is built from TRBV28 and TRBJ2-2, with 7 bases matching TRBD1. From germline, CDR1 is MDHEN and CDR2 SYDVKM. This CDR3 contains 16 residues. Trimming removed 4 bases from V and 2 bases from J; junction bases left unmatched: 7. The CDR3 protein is CASSSPGTDNTGELFF. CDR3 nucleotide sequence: TGTGCCAGCAGTTCCCCCGGGACAGATAACACCGGGGAGCTGTTTTTT.

For the CDR3, the DNA is TGTGCCAGCAGCTCTCCGGGCGGGCGGGGGCTAGATACGCAGTATTTT. It codes for CASSSPGGRGLDTQYF. This chain connects TRBV7-2 to TRBJ2-3; tentatively, D is TRBD2 (7 bases). CDR3 size: 16 residues. V lost 4 bases and J lost 5, with 19 bases in between. The germline V gene has CDR1 SGHTA and CDR2 FQGNSA.

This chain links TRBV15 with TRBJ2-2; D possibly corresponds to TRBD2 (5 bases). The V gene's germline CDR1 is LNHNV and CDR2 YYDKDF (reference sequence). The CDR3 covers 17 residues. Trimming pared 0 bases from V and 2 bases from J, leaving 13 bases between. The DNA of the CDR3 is TGTGCCACCAGCAGAGATCTTGGACTCCCTAACACCGGGGAGCTGTTTTTT. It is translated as CATSRDLGLPNTGELFF.

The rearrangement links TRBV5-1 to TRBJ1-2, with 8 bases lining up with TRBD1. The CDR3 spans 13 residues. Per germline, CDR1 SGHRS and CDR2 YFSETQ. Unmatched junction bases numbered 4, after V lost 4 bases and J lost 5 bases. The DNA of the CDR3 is TGCGCCAGCAGCCCGGGACAGGCTTATGGCTACACCTTC. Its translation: CASSPGQAYGYTF.

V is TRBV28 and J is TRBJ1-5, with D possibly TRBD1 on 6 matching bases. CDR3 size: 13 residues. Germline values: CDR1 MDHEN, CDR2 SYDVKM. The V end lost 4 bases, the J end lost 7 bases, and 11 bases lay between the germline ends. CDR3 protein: CASSSQGRQPQHF. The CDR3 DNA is TGTGCCAGCAGTTCACAGGGAAGGCAGCCCCAGCATTTT. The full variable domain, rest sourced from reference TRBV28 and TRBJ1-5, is DVKVTQSSRYLVKRTGEKVFLECVQDMDHENMFWYRQDPGLGLRLIYFSYDVKMKEKGDIPEGYSVSREKKERFSLILESASTNQTSMYLCASSSQGRQPQHFGDGTRLSIL.

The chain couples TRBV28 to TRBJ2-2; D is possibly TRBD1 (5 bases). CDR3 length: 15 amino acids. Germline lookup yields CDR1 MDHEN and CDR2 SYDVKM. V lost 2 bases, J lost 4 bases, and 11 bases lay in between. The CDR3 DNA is TGTGCCAGCAGTTTACGACATAGGGGCACCGGGGAGCTGTTTTTT. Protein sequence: CASSLRHRGTGELFF.